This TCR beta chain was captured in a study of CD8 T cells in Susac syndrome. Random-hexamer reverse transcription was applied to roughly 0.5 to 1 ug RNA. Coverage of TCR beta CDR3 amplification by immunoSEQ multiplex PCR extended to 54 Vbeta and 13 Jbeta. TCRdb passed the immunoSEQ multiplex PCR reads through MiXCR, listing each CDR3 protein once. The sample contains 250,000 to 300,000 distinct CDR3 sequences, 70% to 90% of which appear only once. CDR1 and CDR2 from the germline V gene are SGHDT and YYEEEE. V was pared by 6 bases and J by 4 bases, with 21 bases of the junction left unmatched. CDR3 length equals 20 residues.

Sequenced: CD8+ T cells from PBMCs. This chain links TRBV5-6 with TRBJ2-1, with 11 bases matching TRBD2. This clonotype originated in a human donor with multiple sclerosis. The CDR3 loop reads CASTIVGGLAEPGLYNEQFF. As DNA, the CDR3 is TGTGCCAGCACCATTGTGGGGGGACTAGCGGAACCCGGTCTTTACAATGAGCAGTTCTTC.